This TCR beta chain was sequenced in a study of T cells in localized non-small cell lung cancer. Findings and limits, study-wide: Sequencing was limited to one tumor region, leaving the possibility of heterogeneity open. Blood T cell density predicted longer survival; adjacent-lung clonality, shorter. Researchers found a median around 61 of the top 100 tumor clones in adjacent lung.

Per the germline V gene, CDR1 is SGHRS and CDR2 is YFSETQ. The V end lost 5 bases, the J end lost 1 base, and 15 bases lay between the germline ends. The CDR3 contains 15 residues. The sample holds one count of this clone. The antigen remains unidentified. Repertoires were generated with immunoSEQ multiplex PCR, while TCRdb's copy carries only in-frame clones and drops some. The sample holds 90,000 to 100,000 clones, approximately 91% seen once. The chain links TRBV5-1 to TRBJ2-5; no firm D call. This sample comprised PBMCs, obtained before any cancer treatment. This receptor was taken from a woman aged 40-69 years with stage II squamous cell lung carcinoma. Here the CDR3 DNA reads TGCGCCAGCAGAACAAGTTCGGGCTTCCAAGAGACCCAGTACTTC. It specifies CASRTSSGFQETQYF. Full variable domain (rest looked up from reference TRBV5-1 and TRBJ2-5): KAGVTQTPRYLIKTRGQQVTLSCSPISGHRSVSWYQQTPGQGLQFLFEYFSETQRNKGNFPGRFSGRQFSNSRSEMNVSTLELGDSALYLCASRTSSGFQETQYFGPGTRLLVL.